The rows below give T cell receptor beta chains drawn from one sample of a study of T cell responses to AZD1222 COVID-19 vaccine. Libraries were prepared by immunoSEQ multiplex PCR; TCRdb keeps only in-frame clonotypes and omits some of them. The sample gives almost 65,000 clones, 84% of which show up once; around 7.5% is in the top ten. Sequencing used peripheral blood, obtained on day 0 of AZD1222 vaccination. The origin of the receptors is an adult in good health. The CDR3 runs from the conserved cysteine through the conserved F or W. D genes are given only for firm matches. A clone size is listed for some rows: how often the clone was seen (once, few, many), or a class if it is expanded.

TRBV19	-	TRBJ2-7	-	TGTGCCAGTAGTAGTGCGGGACAGCCCTACGAGCAGTACTTC	CASSSAGQPYEQYF
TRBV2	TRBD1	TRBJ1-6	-	TGTGCCAGCAGTGAACTGGACAGGGGACCCCTCCACTTT	CASSELDRGPLHF
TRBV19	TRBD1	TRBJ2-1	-	TGTGCCAGTAGTAACCTGGACAGGGGAGGCAATGAGCAGTTCTTC	CASSNLDRGGNEQFF
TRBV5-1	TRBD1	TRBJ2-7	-	TGCGCCAGCAGCGGCGGGACAGGGGGAGAGCAGTACTTC	CASSGGTGGEQYF
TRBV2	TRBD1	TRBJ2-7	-	TGTGCCAGCAGTGTTGAAGGGGGCGCTGAGCAGTACTTC	CASSVEGGAEQYF
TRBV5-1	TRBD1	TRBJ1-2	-	TGCGCCAGCAGCTTGTGGGGACAGGGCATCTATGGCTACACCTTC	CASSLWGQGIYGYTF
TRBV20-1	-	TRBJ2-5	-	TGCAGTGCTAGCGGGCAAGAGACCCAGTACTTC	CSASGQETQYF
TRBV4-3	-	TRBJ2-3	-	TGCGCCAGCAGCCAAGATCGGTTCCAAAAAGCAGATACGCAGTATTTT	CASSQDRFQKADTQYF
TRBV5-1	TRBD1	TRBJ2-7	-	TGCGCCAGCAGCCACGGACAGGGGGATACGCAGTACTTC	CASSHGQGDTQYF
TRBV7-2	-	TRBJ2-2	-	TGTGCCAGCAGCCCCAACGCCCCGGGCACCGGGGAGCTGTTTTTT	CASSPNAPGTGELFF
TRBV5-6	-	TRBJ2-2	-	TGTGCCAGCAGCCATCGTCGGCAGGCTAGGGAGCTGTTTTTT	CASSHRRQARELFF
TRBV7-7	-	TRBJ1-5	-	TGTGCCAGCAGCCGTTGGGAGGGGCAGCCCCAGCATTTT	CASSRWEGQPQHF
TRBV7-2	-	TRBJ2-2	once	TGTGCCAGCAGCCCCCGGCGGGGCTCGACCGGGGAGCTGTTTTTT	CASSPRRGSTGELFF
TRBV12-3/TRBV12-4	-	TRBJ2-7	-	TGTGCCAGCAGCCCAACATCACTTGGGGGCCAGTACTTC	CASSPTSLGGQYF
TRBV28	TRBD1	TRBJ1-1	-	TGTGCCAGCAGTCGACCCCCGGGACAGGGGTCTGAAGCTTTCTTT	CASSRPPGQGSEAFF
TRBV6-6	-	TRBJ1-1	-	TGTGCCAGCAGTTACGACCAGGGGAGCACTGAAGCTTTCTTT	CASSYDQGSTEAFF
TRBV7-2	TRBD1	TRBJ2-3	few	TGTGCCAGCAGCTTCGGGACAGGGGAAGATACGCAGTATTTT	CASSFGTGEDTQYF
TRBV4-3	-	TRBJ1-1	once	TGCGCCAGCAGCCAAGACAGGGCGGACACTGAAGCTTTCTTT	CASSQDRADTEAFF
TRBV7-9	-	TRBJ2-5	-	TGTGCCAGCAGCCCCCGGGAAGAACCGGAGACCCAGTACTTC	CASSPREEPETQYF
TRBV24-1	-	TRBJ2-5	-	TGTGCCACCAGTGATCTCGGGGGCCAAGAGACCCAGTACTTC	CATSDLGGQETQYF
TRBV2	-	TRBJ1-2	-	TGTGCCAGCAGTGAACCGGCAGGCCCGACCTATAACTATGGCTACACCTTC	CASSEPAGPTYNYGYTF
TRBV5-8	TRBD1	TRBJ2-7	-	TGTGCCAGCAGCTCAACAGGGGTTTGGGGCGAGCAGTACTTC	CASSSTGVWGEQYF
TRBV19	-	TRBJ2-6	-	TGTGCCAGTAGAATTGGGGCCAACGTCCTGACTTTC	CASRIGANVLTF
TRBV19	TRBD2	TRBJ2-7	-	TGTGCCAGTAGTATTGGGACTATGAACCTCCCTCCCTACGAGCAGTACTTC	CASSIGTMNLPPYEQYF
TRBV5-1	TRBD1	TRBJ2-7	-	TGCGCCAGCAGCTCGTCCGGGACAGGGATGAACGAGCAGTACTTC	CASSSSGTGMNEQYF
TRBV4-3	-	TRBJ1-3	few	TGCGCCAGCAGGCCGGACGGAGGTGCTGGAAACACCATATATTTT	CASRPDGGAGNTIYF
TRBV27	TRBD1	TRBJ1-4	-	TGTGCCAGCAGTTTAGCTCCGGGACAGGGCTTTGGTAATGAAAAACTGTTTTTT	CASSLAPGQGFGNEKLFF
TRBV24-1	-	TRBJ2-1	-	TGTGCCACCAGTGATTCCGGGCCCTCCCACAATGAGCAGTTCTTC	CATSDSGPSHNEQFF